The clone carrying this TCR beta chain was picked up a small number of times. CDR3 length: 14 residues. Germline values: CDR1 SGHTA, CDR2 FQGNSA. The V end was cut by 3 bases, the J end by 3 bases, with 12 bases between. The sample comes from a study of blood T cell repertoires in COVID-19. Looking at the study overall: Acute and convalescent COVID-19 samples came from the United States, Italy and Spain. Sources were T cells, B-cell-depleted T cells, or PBMCs; the material itself was cDNA or gDNA.

As handled by the study authors: Cell counts per sample came from amplifying reference gene primers. Method: immunoSEQ multiplex PCR; TCRdb's copy keeps in-frame clones and lacks some. V and J calls and clone size are those listed in that table; D and trimming were worked out from the DNA. The sample shows 50,000 or so clones, 91% of them seen only once. Sequenced sample: peripheral blood. V and J are TRBV7-2 and TRBJ2-7; a possible D gene is TRBD1 (5 bases). The receptor comes from a man in his 70s with active COVID-19. CDR3 DNA: TGTGCCAGCAGCTTCACACAGGACCGCTACGAGCAGTACTTC. This sequence encodes CASSFTQDRYEQYF. Supplemented by reference TRBV7-2 and TRBJ2-7, the full variable domain reads GAGVSQSPSNKVTEKGKDVELRCDPISGHTALYWYRQSLGQGLEFLIYFQGNSAPDKSGLPSDRFSAERTGGSVSTLTIQRTQQEDSAVYLCASSFTQDRYEQYFGPGTRLTVT.